This TCR beta chain was captured by sequencing in a study of beta chain features in type 1 diabetes. The wider study: Healthy donors and patients had similar age, gender and cell yields.

Concerning this clone itself: Its antigen is still unknown.

Expressed TCRB transcripts got sequenced, as all isolated RNA was reverse transcribed. The method was immunoSEQ multiplex PCR; TCRdb's version includes in-frame clones alone and lacks a portion of them. The sample consists of fewer than 400,000 clones, 9.3% of them appearing once. Study-level findings and limits: Relative to healthy donors, patients appeared to have naive, central memory and Treg TCRB repertoires that were more similar. Moderate yet significant TCRB CDR3 shortening was seen in Type 1 diabetes patients in all four CD4+ subsets.

The sample consisted of central memory CD4+ T cells from blood. This TCR was sampled from a man aged 30 to 39 with type 1 diabetes.

CDR3 DNA: TGCGCCAGCAGTGAAGCAGGAAACACCGGGGAGCTGTTTTTT. It is translated as CASSEAGNTGELFF. This sequence joins TRBV10-1 and TRBJ2-2; D unclear. V was clipped by 3 bases and J by 2 bases, with 7 bases between them. Germline CDR1 WNHNN, CDR2 SYGVQD (reference sequence). The CDR3 is made up of 14 amino acids.